Below are 21 T cell receptor beta chains sequenced from a single sample in a study of T cell clonotyping in hematopoietic cell transplantation. Generated by immunoSEQ multiplex PCR, the TCRdb table keeps only in-frame clones and is missing some. The table includes more than 25,000 clones, more than 85% detected once. Sample: PBMCs, taken 100 days after allogeneic stem cell transplant. The receptor set was obtained from a female patient aged 50 to 65 who had an allogeneic stem cell transplant from a related donor, so the T cells may come from the graft donor. Some clones in this sample may be carry-over from other donors' samples.

The chain uses TRBV6-6 and TRBJ1-1, with a possible D match to TRBD1 (5 bases). There are 15 residues in the CDR3. Trimming removed 0 bases from V and 0 bases from J, with 8 bases in between. Per germline, CDR1 MNHNY and CDR2 SVGAGI (reference sequence). The chain's CDR3 is CASSYSSGVNTEAFF. CDR3 nucleotide sequence: TGTGCCAGCAGTTACTCATCGGGGGTGAACACTGAAGCTTTCTTT.

The V call is TRBV7-2, the J call TRBJ1-1, with 7 bases fitting TRBD1. The CDR3 extends over 15 amino acids. V lost 1 base and J lost 2; bases outside the gene matches: 4. Germline loops: CDR1 SGHTA, CDR2 FQGNSA. The CDR3 sequence: CASSLGLGGNTEAFF. The CDR3 DNA follows: TGTGCCAGCAGCTTAGGTTTAGGGGGCAACACTGAAGCTTTCTTT.

CDR3 protein: CASLRGRRPEETQYF. The CDR3 coding sequence is TGTGCCTCTCTTAGGGGGCGTCGCCCTGAAGAGACCCAGTACTTC. V is TRBV2 and J is TRBJ2-5; TRBD1 agrees at 7 bases. Germline CDR1 SNHLY, CDR2 FYNNEI. The CDR3 runs 15 residues. J gave up 3 bases and V 11 bases, and 15 bases lay outside the gene matches.

The genes are TRBV4-1 and TRBJ1-2; D is possibly TRBD1 (5 bases). This CDR3 is 16 amino acids long. Germline-derived CDR1 and CDR2 are MGHRA and YSYEKL. Deletions cut 3 bases from V and 3 bases from J, with 17 bases between. The CDR3 bases are TGCGCCAGCAGCCAGAATCACAACAGAGGGGACTATGGCTACACCTTC. Encoded protein: CASSQNHNRGDYGYTF.

The J gene is TRBJ2-1, the V gene TRBV7-6; a weak D match, TRBD2 (6 bases). Germline CDR1 is SGHVS and CDR2 is FNYEAQ. V lost 0 bases and J 2 bases, leaving 8 bases between the germline ends. CDR3 length: 15 residues. The CDR3 loop is CASSLAAGPYNEQFF. CDR3 sequence (DNA): TGTGCCAGCAGCTTAGCGGCGGGACCCTACAATGAGCAGTTCTTC.

The gene calls are TRBV12-5 and TRBJ2-3; 9 nucleotides match TRBD2. V was clipped by 0 bases and J by 4 bases; unmatched bases: 5. Germline assignment: CDR1 LGHNT and CDR2 FRNRAP. CDR3 length: 16 residues. CDR3 sequence (DNA): TGTGCTAGTGGTTTGGTAGGCGGGGGGGACGCAGATACGCAGTATTTT. Its protein is CASGLVGGGDADTQYF.

V is TRBV7-7 and J is TRBJ1-3; a weak D match, TRBD1 (5 bases). V was trimmed by 5 bases and J by 4 bases, leaving 18 bases between them. Germline V gene data show CDR1 as SSHAT and CDR2 as FNYEAQ (reference sequence). CDR3 size: 16 residues. The chain's CDR3 is CASSLGADGSGNTIYF. As DNA, the CDR3 is TGTGCCAGCAGCCTAGGGGCGGATGGTTCCGGAAACACCATATATTTT.

The CDR3 DNA follows: TGCAGCGTCCGATCGGGATTGAGTGCGGCCTACGAGCAGTACTTC. It is translated as CSVRSGLSAAYEQYF. The chain employs TRBV29-1 and TRBJ2-7; weak D call: TRBD2 (5 bases). The V end lost 6 bases, the J end lost 2 bases, and 20 bases lay between the germline ends. Germline V gene data show CDR1 as SQVTM and CDR2 as ANQGSEA. The CDR3 is 15 residues long.

This rearrangement joins TRBV6-4 to TRBJ1-1, with a weak D call TRBD1 (6 bases). V lost 6 bases, J lost 3 bases, and 17 bases lay in between. Germline V gene lookup returns CDR1 MRHNA and CDR2 SNTAGT. The CDR3 has 15 amino acids. The CDR3 is CASRHPGVGDTEAFF. CDR3 coding DNA: TGTGCCAGCAGGCATCCAGGGGTTGGGGACACTGAAGCTTTCTTT.

The chain uses TRBV7-3 and TRBJ2-1; 7 bases align to TRBD1. The CDR3 loop spans 16 amino acids. Germline V CDR1 and CDR2: SGHTA, FQGTGA. J was trimmed by 5 bases and V by 5 bases; bases with no gene match: 12. The CDR3 loop reads CASSPKGLTGNNEQFF. The CDR3 DNA sequence: TGTGCCAGCAGCCCCAAGGGGTTGACAGGGAACAATGAGCAGTTCTTC.

V gene TRBV18 combines with J gene TRBJ1-2; no firm D call. This CDR3 comprises 15 residues. Germline V gene data show CDR1 as KGHSH and CDR2 as LQKENI. V was trimmed by 2 bases and J by 5 bases, leaving 15 bases between them. The CDR3 DNA reads as TGTGCCAGCTCACCAGAGGACCGGCTCTGGTATGGCTACACCTTC. It encodes CASSPEDRLWYGYTF.

V usage is TRBV4-1 and J usage is TRBJ1-5, with D tentatively TRBD1 (6 bases). The CDR3 is made up of 17 amino acids. The V gene's germline CDR1 is MGHRA and CDR2 YSYEKL. V gave up 5 bases and J gave up 0 bases, with 17 bases separating them. The CDR3 region has the DNA TGCGCCAGCAGCGCCAACAGGGTACTCTATAGCAATCAGCCCCAGCATTTT. This encodes CASSANRVLYSNQPQHF.

The V and J genes are TRBV2 and TRBJ2-7; D is perhaps TRBD2 (6 bases). Trimming shortened V by 8 bases and J by 7 bases, and 18 bases separated the two germline ends. The CDR3 sequence is 13 residues long. Germline CDR1 and CDR2: SNHLY and FYNNEI. CDR3 sequence: CASGAGWGKEQYF. The CDR3 region has the DNA TGTGCCAGCGGTGCGGGATGGGGAAAAGAGCAGTACTTC. Combining the CDR3 with reference TRBV2 and TRBJ2-7 gives the whole variable domain EPEVTQTPSHQVTQMGQEVILRCVPISNHLYFYWYRQILGQKVEFLVSFYNNEISEKSEIFDDQFSVERPDGSNFTLKIRSTKLEDSAMYFCASGAGWGKEQYFGPGTRLTVT.

The chain combines TRBV5-1 with TRBJ2-3, with D hard to call. The CDR3 runs to 14 residues. Germline CDR1 and CDR2: SGHRS and YFSETQ. Trimming left V 6 bases short and J 3 bases short, with 14 bases between. In DNA, the CDR3 is TGCGCCAGCAAAGGAAGGATAGGTACAGATACGCAGTATTTT. Translated, it gives CASKGRIGTDTQYF.

The CDR3 DNA reads as TGTGCCAGCAGCTTAGGGGGGGGGCAGTACTTC. This encodes CASSLGGGQYF. This sequence joins TRBV11-2 and TRBJ2-7; TRBD2 matches at 7 bases. J was trimmed by 9 bases and V by 1 base; bases with no gene match: 0. This CDR3 has 11 residues. Germline loops: CDR1 SGHAT, CDR2 FQNNGV.

The V and J genes are TRBV7-2 and TRBJ2-1, with D uncertain. V was cut by 2 bases and J by 9 bases, with 11 bases left in between. Germline V gene sequence: CDR1 SGHTA, CDR2 FQGNSA. The CDR3 spans 13 residues. DNA for the CDR3: TGTGCCAGCAGCTTACGTCTGAACCTTGAGCAGTTCTTC. It is translated as CASSLRLNLEQFF.

The genes are TRBV19 and TRBJ2-7; D tentatively reads TRBD1 or TRBD2 (5 bases each). CDR3 length: 13 residues. V lost 7 bases and J lost 6, with 16 bases in between. Germline CDR1 LNHDA, CDR2 SQIVND (reference sequence). CDR3 DNA sequence: TGTGCCAGTAATGAGGACTGGGGCCGCGAGCAGTACTTC. Its protein is CASNEDWGREQYF.

V is TRBV28 and J is TRBJ2-7; TRBD1 aligns across 10 bases. There are 16 residues in the CDR3. CDR1 is MDHEN, CDR2 SYDVKM, per germline. Germline trimming cut 7 bases from V and 2 bases from J; bases unmatched to any gene: 11. The CDR3 DNA reads TGTGCCAGCATCTCATATGGACAGGGGGGTACCTACGAGCAGTACTTC. Encoded protein: CASISYGQGGTYEQYF.

This clone has only one observation. V is TRBV2 and J is TRBJ1-2; unclear D gene. Germline V gene lookup returns CDR1 SNHLY and CDR2 FYNNEI. This CDR3 region has 13 residues. V lost 0 bases and J 7 bases, leaving 9 bases between the germline ends. In nucleotides, the CDR3 is TGTGCCAGCAGTGAAGCGCGTCTGGGTGGCTACACCTTC. This sequence encodes CASSEARLGGYTF. Full variable domain (rest looked up from reference TRBV2 and TRBJ1-2): EPEVTQTPSHQVTQMGQEVILRCVPISNHLYFYWYRQILGQKVEFLVSFYNNEISEKSEIFDDQFSVERPDGSNFTLKIRSTKLEDSAMYFCASSEARLGGYTFGSGTRLTVV.

V is TRBV11-2 and J is TRBJ1-5; 8 bases map to TRBD1. This CDR3 is 16 amino acids long. From germline, CDR1 is SGHAT and CDR2 FQNNGV. The V segment lost 5 bases and the J segment 4 bases; nucleotides outside the gene matches: 10. The CDR3 here is CASSEEVQGGNQPQHF. The CDR3 DNA reads TGTGCCAGCAGCGAGGAGGTACAGGGGGGGAATCAGCCCCAGCATTTT.

V usage is TRBV30 and J usage is TRBJ2-6, with D unresolved. Germline values: CDR1 GTSNPN, CDR2 SVGIG (reference sequence). The CDR3 is 12 residues long. Trimming stripped 5 bases from V and 1 base from J, with 3 bases between. The CDR3 DNA sequence: TGTGCCTGGGCTTCTGGGGCCAACGTCCTGACTTTC. It specifies CAWASGANVLTF. Together with reference TRBV30 and TRBJ2-6, the CDR3 gives the full variable domain: SQTIHQWPATLVQPVGSPLSLECTVEGTSNPNLYWYRQAAGRGLQLLFYSVGIGQISSEVPQNLSASRPQDRQFILSSKKLLLSDSGFYLCAWASGANVLTFGAGSRLTVL.